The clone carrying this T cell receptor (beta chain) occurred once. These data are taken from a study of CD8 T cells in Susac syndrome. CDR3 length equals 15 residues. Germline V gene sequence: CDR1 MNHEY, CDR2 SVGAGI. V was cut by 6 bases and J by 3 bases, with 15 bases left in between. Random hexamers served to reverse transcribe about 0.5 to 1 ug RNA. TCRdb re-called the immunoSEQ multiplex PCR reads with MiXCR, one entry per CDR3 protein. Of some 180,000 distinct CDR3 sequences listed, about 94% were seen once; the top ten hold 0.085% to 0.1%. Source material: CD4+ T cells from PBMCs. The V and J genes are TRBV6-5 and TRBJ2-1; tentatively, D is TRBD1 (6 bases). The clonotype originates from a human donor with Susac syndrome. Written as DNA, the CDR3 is TGTGCCAGCAGACCTCACAGGGAAATCTACAATGAGCAGTTCTTC. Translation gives CASRPHREIYNEQFF.